This passage covers 28 T cell receptor beta chains from one sample sequenced in a study of a mutant IDH1 vaccine in newly diagnosed glioma. Documented time point: week 35, safety follow-up. A single vaccine dose contained 300 ug of mutant IDH1 20-mer peptide, and topical imiquimod was used with it. TCRdb's copy holds only in-frame clones and misses some; the assay was immunoSEQ multiplex PCR. The table includes more than 35,000 clones, 81% detected once. Which antigens these TCRs recognize remains unknown. Sequencing was performed on PBMCs, taken from a glioma patient whose treatment included an IDH1 peptide vaccine. The receptor source for this set is a woman aged 40 to 50 with glioma. Some clones in this sample may be carry-over from other donors' samples.

The chain uses TRBV27 and TRBJ2-7; D remains ambiguous. V was cut by 4 bases and J by 4 bases, with 11 bases left in between. Per germline, CDR1 MNHEY and CDR2 SMNVEV (reference sequence). The CDR3 totals 13 residues. The CDR3 is CASSYSSPYEQYF. DNA for the CDR3: TGTGCCAGCAGTTATTCTAGTCCATACGAGCAGTACTTC.

This sequence joins TRBV14 and TRBJ2-7; D not resolved. The V end lost 5 bases, the J end lost 3 bases, and 17 bases lay between the germline ends. The CDR3 consists of 15 residues. Germline assignment: CDR1 SGHDN and CDR2 FVKESK. The CDR3 here is CASSTGPKPFYEQYF. The CDR3 DNA reads as TGTGCCAGCAGCACGGGCCCGAAGCCGTTCTACGAGCAGTACTTC.

This chain links TRBV28 with TRBJ2-2, with D perhaps TRBD2 (5 bases). Trimming removed 8 bases at V and 7 bases at J, with 14 bases between. The CDR3 is made up of 13 amino acids. Per germline, CDR1 MDHEN and CDR2 SYDVKM. The CDR3 here is CASSGIYLGELFF. The CDR3 region has the DNA TGTGCCAGCTCGGGGATCTATCTCGGGGAGCTGTTTTTT.

The gene calls are TRBV18 and TRBJ1-5, with TRBD1 matching over 7 bases. The length of the CDR3 is 16 residues. V trimming: 4 bases; J trimming: 3 bases; junction bases outside the gene matches: 9. Germline V lookup: CDR1 KGHSH, CDR2 LQKENI. The CDR3 nucleotides are TGTGCCAGCTCACTGGTTCCGGACAGGATCAATCAGCCCCAGCATTTT. This sequence encodes CASSLVPDRINQPQHF.

The chain links TRBV18 to TRBJ2-7, with 9 positions matching TRBD1. CDR1 is KGHSH and CDR2 is LQKENI in the germline V gene. The CDR3 extends over 14 amino acids. The junction had 4 bases not matched to a gene; V was cut back by 1 base and J by 6 bases. CDR3 amino acids: CASSPRGTGSEQYF. The CDR3 nucleotides read TGTGCCAGCTCACCACGAGGGACAGGGAGCGAGCAGTACTTC.

This sequence joins TRBV29-1 and TRBJ1-2, with TRBD1 as a possible D gene (5 bases). V was trimmed by 7 bases and J by 2 bases, leaving 8 bases between them. This CDR3 has 11 residues. Germline V gene lookup returns CDR1 SQVTM and CDR2 ANQGSEA. The CDR3 sequence is CSATVNYGYTF. The CDR3 DNA reads TGCAGCGCGACAGTGAACTATGGCTACACCTTC.

The V and J genes are TRBV28 and TRBJ2-7; 11 bases are a match to TRBD2. The CDR3 extends over 15 amino acids. Germline loops: CDR1 MDHEN, CDR2 SYDVKM. Unmatched junction bases numbered 7, after V lost 6 bases and J lost 3 bases. The CDR3, as DNA: TGTGCCAGCAGCGTACTAGCGGGAGATCTCTACGAGCAGTACTTC. Protein product: CASSVLAGDLYEQYF. The variable domain in full, completed from reference TRBV28 and TRBJ2-7, reads DVKVTQSSRYLVKRTGEKVFLECVQDMDHENMFWYRQDPGLGLRLIYFSYDVKMKEKGDIPEGYSVSREKKERFSLILESASTNQTSMYLCASSVLAGDLYEQYFGPGTRLTVT.

The genes are TRBV27 and TRBJ1-2, with TRBD1 as a possible D gene (6 bases). Germline CDR1 is MNHEY and CDR2 is SMNVEV (reference sequence). The CDR3 covers 14 residues. V shed 5 bases and J shed 6 bases, with 16 bases lying between them. The CDR3 loop is CASSPQGQGDGYTF. In DNA form, the CDR3 reads TGTGCCAGCAGTCCACAGGGTCAGGGAGATGGCTACACCTTC.

The chain couples TRBV5-1 to TRBJ1-4, with 8 bases identical to TRBD1. V was pared by 7 bases and J by 7 bases, with 12 bases of the junction left unmatched. The V gene's germline CDR1 is SGHRS and CDR2 YFSETQ. CDR3 size: 15 residues. CDR3 DNA: TGCGCCAGCCGAAGGTCCCGACAGGGGACTGAAAAACTGTTTTTT. Protein product: CASRRSRQGTEKLFF.

DNA for the CDR3: TGTGCCAGCAGTTACGGACAGGGAGGTGAGCAGTTCTTC. Translating gives CASSYGQGGEQFF. The chain has TRBV6-6 and TRBJ2-1; 8 bases are shared with TRBD1. Germline V gene data show CDR1 as MNHNY and CDR2 as SVGAGI (reference sequence). After removal of 2 bases from V and 9 bases from J, the junction contained 3 bases not matched to a gene. The CDR3 is made up of 13 amino acids.

The V and J genes are TRBV2 and TRBJ2-1; 10 bases are a match to TRBD2. The length of the CDR3 is 14 residues. V lost 7 bases, J lost 6 bases, and 6 bases stayed unmatched. The germline V gene encodes CDR1 SNHLY and CDR2 FYNNEI. Here the CDR3 DNA reads TGTGCCAGCAACCCGGGACTAGCGAGCAATGAGCAGTTCTTC. Amino acids: CASNPGLASNEQFF.

The chain has TRBV5-6 and TRBJ1-2; D unclear. Germline V lookup: CDR1 SGHDT, CDR2 YYEEEE. V lost 0 bases and J lost 7, with 13 bases in between. CDR3 size: 14 residues. CDR3 nucleotides: TGTGCCAGCAGCTTGGGACTGGAGGAAGGTGGCTACACCTTC. As protein: CASSLGLEEGGYTF.

V and J are TRBV9 and TRBJ2-1; TRBD2 aligns across 9 bases. This CDR3 comprises 17 residues. V lost 6 bases and J lost 4; bases outside the gene matches: 14. Germline CDR1 and CDR2: SGDLS and YYNGEE. The CDR3 region has the DNA TGTGCCAGCAACCCCAAGGGCGGGAGGGCCGCATACAATGAGCAGTTCTTC. Its translation is CASNPKGGRAAYNEQFF.

This clone occurred once. V is TRBV28 and J is TRBJ1-1, with D hard to call. Between the trimmed V and J ends, which lost 1 base and 1 base, there was a span of 4 bases. There are 13 residues in the CDR3. Germline CDR1 reads MDHEN; CDR2 reads SYDVKM. CDR3 protein: CASSLLGNTEAFF. In nucleotides, the CDR3 is TGTGCCAGCAGTTTATTGGGGAACACTGAAGCTTTCTTT.

V usage is TRBV2 and J usage is TRBJ1-5; D remains unclear. Trimming took off 6 bases at V and 4 bases at J, with 13 bases between the two ends. The CDR3 totals 14 residues. Germline-derived CDR1 and CDR2 are SNHLY and FYNNEI. CDR3 DNA: TGTGCCAGCAGGGGCGGCCAGCCTAATCAGCCCCAGCATTTT. Its protein is CASRGGQPNQPQHF.

This chain connects TRBV27 to TRBJ2-4; weak D call: TRBD2 (6 bases). The CDR3 sequence is 11 residues long. Trimming pared 7 bases from V and 5 bases from J, leaving 6 bases between. Germline loops: CDR1 MNHEY, CDR2 SMNVEV (reference sequence). The CDR3 DNA reads TGTGCCAGCACGGGGGAAAACATTCAGTACTTC. The encoded protein is CASTGENIQYF.

V gene TRBV6-1 combines with J gene TRBJ2-7; 9 bases line up with TRBD1. V shed 3 bases and J 2 bases; nucleotides not matched to a gene: 8. The CDR3 covers 16 residues. Per germline, CDR1 MNHNS and CDR2 SASEGT. The CDR3 nucleotides read TGTGCCAGCAGTGATAGACCAGGACAGGGGCCCTACGAGCAGTACTTC. Translation gives CASSDRPGQGPYEQYF.

The gene calls are TRBV6-1 and TRBJ1-5; maybe TRBD1 (6 bases). Trimming shortened V by 4 bases and J by 3 bases, and 16 bases separated the two germline ends. The CDR3 is 16 residues long. Germline V CDR1 and CDR2: MNHNS, SASEGT. As DNA, the CDR3 is TGTGCCAGCAGTGGAAATCCAGGGGCTCCCAATCAGCCCCAGCATTTT. Its translation is CASSGNPGAPNQPQHF.

This chain joins TRBV5-4 and TRBJ2-3; D call uncertain. The CDR3 length is 14 residues. Trimming cost V 5 bases and J 5 bases, with 15 bases left between them. Germline V gives CDR1 SGHNT, CDR2 YYREEE (reference sequence). The CDR3 region has the DNA TGTGCCAGCAGGGACGCCCGTGGGGTAGATACGCAGTATTTT. Residues: CASRDARGVDTQYF.

The chain joins TRBV4-2 to TRBJ1-1; D gene ambiguous. The ends were cut back, 0 bases at V and 7 bases at J, with 9 bases in the middle. The CDR3 spans 13 residues. Germline V gives CDR1 LGHNA, CDR2 YNFKEQ. The CDR3 loop is CASSQERAGEAFF. The CDR3, as DNA: TGTGCCAGCAGCCAAGAAAGGGCCGGTGAAGCTTTCTTT.

The CDR3 DNA reads TGTGCCAGCAGACCCAGCGGGGGGGCCGTGAATGAGCAGTTCTTC. It is translated as CASRPSGGAVNEQFF. The chain is built from TRBV7-9 and TRBJ2-1, with 10 bases lining up with TRBD2. Germline lookup yields CDR1 SEHNR and CDR2 FQNEAQ (reference sequence). The V and J ends lost 6 bases and 7 bases, in that order; junction bases with no gene match: 9. The CDR3 is 15 amino acids.

This clone was counted a few times. The rearrangement joins TRBV7-9 to TRBJ1-1, with D unresolved. Germline CDR1 SEHNR, CDR2 FQNEAQ (reference sequence). CDR3 length: 15 residues. V lost 4 bases and J lost 1, with 13 bases in between. The DNA for the CDR3 is TGTGCCAGCAGCTCCGCCGTGTGGGAGAACACTGAAGCTTTCTTT. This gives the protein CASSSAVWENTEAFF.

This clone was seen a single time. The chain combines TRBV7-9 with TRBJ1-4, with D possibly matching TRBD1 (6 bases). Germline V gene lookup returns CDR1 SEHNR and CDR2 FQNEAQ (reference sequence). The CDR3 is 16 amino acids. Between the trimmed V and J ends, which lost 0 bases and 7 bases, there was a span of 15 bases. The DNA for the CDR3 is TGTGCCAGCAGCTTAGCCACTGGGGAAGGGGGTGAAAAACTGTTTTTT. Encoded protein: CASSLATGEGGEKLFF.

The chain links TRBV7-9 to TRBJ2-5; a possible D gene is TRBD1 (6 bases). Germline V gene lookup returns CDR1 SEHNR and CDR2 FQNEAQ (reference sequence). The germline V and J ends were trimmed by 5 bases and 3 bases, with 19 bases remaining between them. This CDR3 is built from 16 residues. CDR3 protein: CASSLRGNELKETQYF. DNA for the CDR3: TGTGCCAGCAGCCTAAGGGGGAACGAGCTCAAAGAGACCCAGTACTTC.

The chain uses TRBV4-3 and TRBJ2-1; 13 nucleotides align to TRBD2. V shed 4 bases and J 9 bases; nucleotides not matched to a gene: 12. This CDR3 comprises 17 residues. Germline V lookup: CDR1 LGHNA, CDR2 YSLEER. CDR3 region: CASSPRTSGGPTIEQFF. CDR3 DNA: TGCGCCAGCAGCCCCAGGACTAGCGGGGGTCCTACCATTGAGCAGTTCTTC.

This chain connects TRBV4-2 to TRBJ2-7; 9 positions match TRBD1. The J segment lost 5 bases and the V segment lost 4 bases, leaving 6 bases of the junction unmatched. This CDR3 region has 14 residues. Germline V lookup: CDR1 LGHNA, CDR2 YNFKEQ. The CDR3 sequence is CASSRGTGFDEQYF. DNA for the CDR3: TGTGCCAGCAGCCGAGGGACAGGGTTCGACGAGCAGTACTTC.

The gene calls are TRBV9 and TRBJ2-3; TRBD2 matches at 9 bases. The junction had 3 bases not matched to a gene; V was cut back by 1 base and J by 3 bases. CDR1 SGDLS and CDR2 YYNGEE come from the germline V gene. The CDR3 sequence is 15 residues long. The CDR3 DNA reads TGTGCCAGCAGCGTAACAGCGGGAGGTACAGATACGCAGTATTTT. Protein: CASSVTAGGTDTQYF.

This clone appeared a single time. V usage is TRBV5-1 and J usage is TRBJ2-3, with a possible D match to TRBD1 (6 bases). V was cut by 4 bases and J by 4 bases, with 13 bases left in between. CDR1 is SGHRS, CDR2 YFSETQ, per germline. The CDR3 extends over 14 amino acids. The CDR3 coding sequence is TGCGCCAGCAGCCCGGACAGCTTTTCAGATACGCAGTATTTT. Translation: CASSPDSFSDTQYF.